The following is a T cell receptor (beta chain) sequence with its context. Patients chosen for sequencing had CD8+CD57+ cells that had expanded, as shown by flow cytometry. This sample was included in a study of CD8+CD57+ T cells in acquired aplastic anemia. Profiling of TCR beta VDJ combinations and CDR3 sequences used genomic DNA as template. TCRdb reanalysed the reads using MiXCR and keeps one entry per CDR3 protein. This sample has 200,000 to 300,000 distinct CDR3 sequences, with approximately 50% found just once. Germline V gene lookup returns CDR1 SGHRS and CDR2 YFSETQ. This CDR3 is built from 11 residues. V was clipped by 5 bases and J by 8 bases, with 10 bases between them.

Sequencing used sorted CD4+, CD8+, or CD8+CD57+ T cells (not recorded which) from PBMCs. The TCR sequence derives from a human donor with aplastic anemia. J is TRBJ1-2 and V is TRBV5-1; D is undetermined. CDR3 in DNA: TGCGCCAGCAGGAAAGCGGGAGGCTACACCTTC. It yields the protein CASRKAGGYTF.